These 8 T cell receptor beta chains were sequenced from one sample in a study of vaccination and CD4 T cells after COVID-19. An Oncomine TCR Beta short-read assay was used to sequence the DNA from cultured CD4+ T cells. TCRdb re-called the PCR reads with MiXCR, one entry per CDR3 protein. The repertoire consists of around 12,000 distinct CDR3 sequences, with around 55% occurring once and the leading ten covering around 9.6%. The treatment was: approximately nine-day PBMC culture with coronavirus spike peptide pools or control peptides (ViraFEST assay). No antigens are known for them. The sequenced sample consisted of CD4+ T cells from blood, cultured in vitro. These receptors were taken from a human donor who had recovered from COVID-19.

The CDR3 region is CASSPVSGSSGANVLTF. Written as DNA, the CDR3 is TGTGCCAGCTCACCGGTGTCGGGAAGCTCTGGGGCCAACGTCCTGACTTTC. V gene TRBV18 combines with J gene TRBJ2-6, with a weak D call TRBD2 (5 bases). Germline CDR1 KGHSH, CDR2 LQKENI. V was clipped by 3 bases and J by 0 bases, with 12 bases between them. CDR3 length: 17 amino acids.

The chain carries TRBV7-9 and TRBJ1-4; D remains unclear. Trimming stripped 2 bases from V and 7 bases from J, with 14 bases between. The germline gives CDR1 SEHNR, CDR2 FQNEAQ (reference sequence). This CDR3 spans 15 amino acids. CDR3 sequence (DNA): TGTGCCAGCAGCTTATTCACACCCATGCGTGAAAAACTGTTTTTT. Its translation: CASSLFTPMREKLFF.

This chain connects TRBV28 to TRBJ1-6; TRBD1 is a possible D gene (6 bases). The CDR3 covers 17 residues. Germline V gives CDR1 MDHEN, CDR2 SYDVKM. V was trimmed by 3 bases and J by 0 bases, leaving 12 bases between them. CDR3: CASSLGGASSYNSPLHF. CDR3 in DNA: TGTGCCAGCAGTTTGGGGGGCGCGAGCTCCTATAATTCACCCCTCCACTTT.

The chain has TRBV6-1 and TRBJ1-6; perhaps TRBD1 as D (5 bases). With 8 bases removed from V and 4 bases from J, the gap between germline ends came to 12 bases. The CDR3 totals 14 residues. Germline assignment: CDR1 MNHNS and CDR2 SASEGT. The DNA of the CDR3 is TGTGCCAGCCGTCCGGGGCGGTATAATTCACCCCTCCACTTT. Translated: CASRPGRYNSPLHF.

The V call is TRBV6-1, the J call TRBJ1-3; D might be TRBD1 (6 bases). The CDR3 covers 14 residues. V gave up 6 bases and J gave up 1 base, with 10 bases separating them. Germline V gives CDR1 MNHNS, CDR2 SASEGT. CDR3 coding DNA: TGTGCCAGCAGGTTGGACAGTTCTGGAAACACCATATATTTT. Amino acid sequence: CASRLDSSGNTIYF.

The chain recombines TRBV7-2 with TRBJ2-5, with TRBD1 matching over 7 bases. There are 14 residues in the CDR3. V trimming: 5 bases; J trimming: 5 bases; junction bases outside the gene matches: 8. The germline gives CDR1 SGHTA, CDR2 FQGNSA. The CDR3 loop is CASSQDRVGETQYF. The CDR3 region has the DNA TGTGCCAGCAGCCAAGACAGGGTGGGGGAGACCCAGTACTTC.

The rearrangement joins TRBV20-1 to TRBJ1-2, with 8 bases lining up with TRBD1. Germline values: CDR1 DFQATT, CDR2 SNEGSKA (reference sequence). The CDR3 is made up of 15 amino acids. V was pared by 1 base and J by 7 bases, with 11 bases of the junction left unmatched. This chain's CDR3 is CSARAGTGSLPGYTF. The CDR3 DNA is TGCAGTGCTAGAGCCGGGACAGGATCCCTGCCTGGCTACACCTTC.

This clonotype has a single count. The chain links TRBV12-2 to TRBJ2-3; the listed D gene, TRBD2, was not tested against the DNA. TRBV12-2 is a documented pseudogene. The CDR3 covers 16 residues. The CDR3 DNA sequence: TGTGCAAGTCGCTTCGGGCTAGCGGGAGTTCGGGATACGCAGTATTTT. Translating it yields CASRFGLAGVRDTQYF.